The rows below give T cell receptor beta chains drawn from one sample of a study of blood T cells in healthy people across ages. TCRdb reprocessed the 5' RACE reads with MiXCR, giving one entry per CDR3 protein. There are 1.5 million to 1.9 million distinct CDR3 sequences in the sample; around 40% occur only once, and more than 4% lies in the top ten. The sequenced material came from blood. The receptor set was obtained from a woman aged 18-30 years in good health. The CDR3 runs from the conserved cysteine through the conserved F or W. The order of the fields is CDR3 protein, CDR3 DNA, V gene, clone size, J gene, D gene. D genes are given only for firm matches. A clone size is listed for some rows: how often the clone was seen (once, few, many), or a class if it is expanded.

CSARIGQSDTEAFF	TGCAGTGCTAGAATAGGGCAGTCCGACACTGAAGCTTTCTTT	TRBV20-1	many	TRBJ1-1	-
CASRWQIDTQYF	TGTGCCAGCAGATGGCAGATAGATACGCAGTATTTT	TRBV7-9	-	TRBJ2-3	-
CASSPIPRSTEQYF	TGTGCCAGCAGTCCCATCCCGAGGAGCACTGAGCAGTACTTC	TRBV28	-	TRBJ2-7	-
CASSFEGATKAFF	TGCGCCAGCAGCTTCGAGGGCGCGACTAAAGCTTTCTTT	TRBV5-1	-	TRBJ1-1	-
CAISSGGGVAETQYF	TGTGCCATCAGTAGCGGCGGGGGAGTCGCCGAGACCCAGTACTTC	TRBV10-3	-	TRBJ2-5	TRBD2
CASSPPSARGGTEAFF	TGTGCCAGCTCACCACCCAGCGCCAGGGGCGGCACTGAAGCTTTCTTT	TRBV18	few	TRBJ1-1	-
CASSTGGSGADTQYF	TGTGCCAGCAGCACGGGCGGGAGTGGGGCAGATACGCAGTATTTT	TRBV28	few	TRBJ2-3	TRBD2
CASSTGHASSYNEQYF	TGTGCCAGCTCGACGGGACACGCGAGCTCCTACAATGAGCAGTACTTC	TRBV6-1	-	TRBJ2-7	-
CASSQNRVGAFF	TGTGCCAGCAGCCAAAACAGGGTGGGCGCTTTCTTT	TRBV14	-	TRBJ1-1	-
CASTPDRGADTQYF	TGTGCCAGCACCCCCGACAGGGGAGCAGATACGCAGTATTTT	TRBV11-2	-	TRBJ2-3	TRBD1
CSAPASGRTEAFF	TGCAGTGCCCCCGCCTCGGGTCGCACTGAAGCTTTCTTT	TRBV20-1	-	TRBJ1-1	-
CASSNGLAVLYEQFF	TGTGCCAGCAGCAACGGACTAGCGGTCCTCTATGAGCAGTTCTTC	TRBV7-2	once	TRBJ2-1	TRBD2
CASSQDHAGGPYEQFF	TGCGCCAGCAGCCAAGATCATGCGGGGGGGCCCTATGAGCAGTTCTTC	TRBV4-3	few	TRBJ2-1	TRBD2
CASSPSFRGYKQYF	TGTGCCAGCAGCCCTTCATTCCGGGGATACAAGCAGTACTTC	TRBV13	-	TRBJ2-5	-
CSAGRASEAFF	TGCAGTGCCGGAAGGGCCTCCGAAGCTTTCTTT	TRBV20-1	-	TRBJ1-1	-
CASSKPGQGSLEAFF	TGTGCCAGCAGTAAGCCGGGACAGGGGTCCTTAGAAGCTTTCTTT	TRBV12-3/TRBV12-4	-	TRBJ1-1	TRBD1
CATGTNYGYTF	TGTGCCACCGGGACTAACTATGGCTACACCTTC	TRBV27	-	TRBJ1-2	-
CSSSQDSGRGNEQFF	TGCTCCAGCAGCCAAGATAGCGGGAGGGGAAATGAGCAGTTCTTC	TRBV4-3	-	TRBJ2-1	TRBD2